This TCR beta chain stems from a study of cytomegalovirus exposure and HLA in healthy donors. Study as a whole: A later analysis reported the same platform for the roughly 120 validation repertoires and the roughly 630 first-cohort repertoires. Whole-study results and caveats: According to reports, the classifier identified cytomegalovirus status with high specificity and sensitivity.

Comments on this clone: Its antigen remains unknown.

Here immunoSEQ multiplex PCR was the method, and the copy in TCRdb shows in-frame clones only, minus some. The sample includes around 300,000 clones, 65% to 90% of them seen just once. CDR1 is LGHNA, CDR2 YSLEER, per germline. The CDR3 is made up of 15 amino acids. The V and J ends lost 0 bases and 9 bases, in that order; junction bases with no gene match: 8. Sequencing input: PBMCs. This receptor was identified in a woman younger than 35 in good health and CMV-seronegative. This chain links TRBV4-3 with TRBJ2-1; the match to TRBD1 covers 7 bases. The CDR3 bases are TGCGCCAGCAGCCAAGAGTCAGGGGGATTCGCTGAGCAGTTCTTC. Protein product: CASSQESGGFAEQFF.